A single sample is the source of the 28 T cell receptor beta chains below, sequenced in a study of cytomegalovirus exposure and HLA in healthy donors. The PCR made use of 60 Vbeta and 13 Jbeta primers. Assay: immunoSEQ multiplex PCR; the TCRdb copy retains only in-frame clones and omits some. In the table there are about 120,000 clones, under 20% of which are singletons. Source material: PBMCs. Every receptor here comes from a female donor in good health and CMV-seropositive.

The chain uses TRBV5-4 and TRBJ2-3, with D perhaps matching TRBD2 (7 bases). V was trimmed by 0 bases and J by 3 bases, leaving 17 bases between them. CDR1 SGHNT and CDR2 YYREEE come from the germline V gene (reference sequence). CDR3 length equals 17 residues. For the CDR3, the DNA is TGTGCCAGCAGCTTGGAAGGGGGGGTGTTCGCGACAGATACGCAGTATTTT. The encoded protein is CASSLEGGVFATDTQYF.

This clone was seen at least ten times. Other DNA sequences in this sample translate to the same CDR3. The chain employs TRBV6-1 and TRBJ1-1; 7 bases match TRBD1. V was clipped by 6 bases and J by 0 bases; unmatched bases: 7. The CDR3 is made up of 15 amino acids. Per the germline V gene, CDR1 is MNHNS and CDR2 is SASEGT. The CDR3 protein is CASSPRTGLNTEAFF. CDR3 bases: TGTGCCAGCAGCCCTAGGACAGGCTTGAACACTGAAGCTTTCTTT.

The chain carries TRBV4-1 and TRBJ1-2, with 9 bases lining up with TRBD1. Trimming cost V 5 bases and J 3 bases; bases outside gene matches: 10. Germline CDR1 and CDR2: MGHRA and YSYEKL. The CDR3 runs to 16 residues. CDR3 amino acids: CASSEATGGLYYGYTF. CDR3 sequence (DNA): TGCGCCAGCAGCGAAGCCACAGGGGGCCTTTACTATGGCTACACCTTC.

This clone was seen a handful of times. This chain links TRBV29-1 with TRBJ1-2; TRBD1 might be the D (5 bases). The CDR3 is 12 amino acids. V was clipped by 3 bases and J by 4 bases, with 9 bases between them. Germline CDR1 SQVTM, CDR2 ANQGSEA. The CDR3 reads CSVEGLTYGYTF. The CDR3 nucleotides are TGCAGCGTTGAGGGACTCACCTATGGCTACACCTTC.

The chain links TRBV9 to TRBJ1-1, with 7 bases matching TRBD1. After removal of 2 bases from V and 0 bases from J, the junction contained 7 bases not matched to a gene. The CDR3 loop spans 16 amino acids. Germline CDR1 is SGDLS and CDR2 is YYNGEE. CDR3 DNA sequence: TGTGCCAGCAGCGTCGATCCGGGACAGATGAACACTGAAGCTTTCTTT. It yields the protein CASSVDPGQMNTEAFF.

V is TRBV5-1 and J is TRBJ2-7, with D perhaps matching TRBD2 (5 bases). The V gene's germline CDR1 is SGHRS and CDR2 YFSETQ. V was clipped by 3 bases and J by 1 base, with 17 bases between them. This CDR3 is 16 amino acids long. CDR3 protein: CASSYSRASRSYEQYF. CDR3 DNA sequence: TGCGCCAGCAGCTACTCCCGGGCTAGCAGGTCCTACGAGCAGTACTTC. The full variable domain, with the rest looked up from reference TRBV5-1 and TRBJ2-7, is KAGVTQTPRYLIKTRGQQVTLSCSPISGHRSVSWYQQTPGQGLQFLFEYFSETQRNKGNFPGRFSGRQFSNSRSEMNVSTLELGDSALYLCASSYSRASRSYEQYFGPGTRLTVT.

This clone has only a few counts. The gene calls are TRBV5-1 and TRBJ2-5; 10 nucleotides match TRBD2. The last part of the DNA fits TRBJ2-7 better; the J call may be wrong. Germline loops: CDR1 SGHRS, CDR2 YFSETQ. The CDR3 consists of 16 residues. In DNA, the CDR3 is TGCGCCAGCAGCGCCGGTTTTAGCGGGGGGCCCTACGAGCAGTACTTC. Translated: CASSAGFSGGPYEQYF.

This clone was detected once. The V gene is TRBV15, the J gene TRBJ2-5; the match to TRBD2 covers 9 bases. Trimming at V came to 6 bases and at J to 5 bases, leaving 10 bases not matched to a gene. Germline-derived CDR1 and CDR2 are LNHNV and YYDKDF (reference sequence). The CDR3 has 15 amino acids. CDR3 region: CATSINAGGRETQYF. The CDR3 DNA reads as TGTGCCACCAGTATTAATGCGGGGGGGCGTGAGACCCAGTACTTC.

This chain uses TRBV19 with TRBJ2-1; no firm D call. The CDR3 is made up of 13 amino acids. Germline CDR1 reads LNHDA; CDR2 reads SQIVND (reference sequence). V lost 6 bases, J lost 2 bases, and 8 bases lay in between. The CDR3 sequence: CASSPFPYNEQFF. The CDR3 nucleotides are TGTGCCAGTAGCCCGTTCCCCTACAATGAGCAGTTCTTC.

This chain links TRBV7-9 with TRBJ1-5; possibly TRBD1 for D (6 bases). The germline V gene encodes CDR1 SEHNR and CDR2 FQNEAQ (reference sequence). V gave up 5 bases and J gave up 2 bases, with 10 bases separating them. The CDR3 contains 14 residues. CDR3 sequence (DNA): TGTGCCAGCAGCCATACAGGGCGCAATCAGCCCCAGCATTTT. It specifies CASSHTGRNQPQHF.

The chain combines TRBV7-9 with TRBJ1-2; a possible D gene is TRBD1 (5 bases). Germline-derived CDR1 and CDR2 are SEHNR and FQNEAQ (reference sequence). Trimming shortened V by 4 bases and J by 5 bases, and 11 bases separated the two germline ends. This CDR3 is 13 amino acids long. CDR3 protein: CASSYAGLYGYTF. The CDR3 coding sequence is TGTGCCAGCAGCTACGCAGGGTTGTATGGCTACACCTTC. The whole variable domain, filled in from reference TRBV7-9 and TRBJ1-2, reads DTGVSQNPRHKITKRGQNVTFRCDPISEHNRLYWYRQTLGQGPEFLTYFQNEAQLEKSRLLSDRFSAERPKGSFSTLEIQRTEQGDSAMYLCASSYAGLYGYTFGSGTRLTVV.

This chain uses TRBV19 with TRBJ1-1; D is possibly TRBD1 (6 bases). Deletions cut 0 bases from V and 0 bases from J, with 11 bases between. The CDR3 has 16 residues. CDR1 is LNHDA, CDR2 SQIVND, per germline (reference sequence). The DNA for the CDR3 is TGTGCCAGTAGTATAGATGCCGGGACAATGAACACTGAAGCTTTCTTT. Its protein product is CASSIDAGTMNTEAFF. The full variable domain, its missing parts supplied by reference TRBV19 and TRBJ1-1, is DGGITQSPKYLFRKEGQNVTLSCEQNLNHDAMYWYRQDPGQGLRLIYYSQIVNDFQKGDIAEGYSVSREKKESFPLTVTSAQKNPTAFYLCASSIDAGTMNTEAFFGQGTRLTVV.

This clone was seen a handful of times. The chain is built from TRBV5-4 and TRBJ2-5, with 8 bases identical to TRBD1. CDR3 length: 15 residues. Unmatched junction bases numbered 9, after V lost 4 bases and J lost 4 bases. Germline assignment: CDR1 SGHNT and CDR2 YYREEE (reference sequence). DNA for the CDR3: TGTGCCAGCAGCCCCCGACAGGGGTTAGGAGAGACCCAGTACTTC. This sequence encodes CASSPRQGLGETQYF.

This clone was picked up a small number of times. This sequence joins TRBV28 and TRBJ1-2; 7 bases are a match to TRBD1. The length of the CDR3 is 16 residues. Germline values: CDR1 MDHEN, CDR2 SYDVKM. The junction had 15 bases not matched to a gene; V was cut back by 6 bases and J by 5 bases. The CDR3 reads CASSPPLVGGGYGYTF. The CDR3 nucleotides are TGTGCCAGCAGCCCTCCCCTGGTAGGGGGCGGGTATGGCTACACCTTC.

This clone was counted between two and nine times. The gene calls are TRBV5-1 and TRBJ1-1; D remains ambiguous. The germline V gene encodes CDR1 SGHRS and CDR2 YFSETQ. The CDR3 sequence is 14 residues long. Trimming removed 0 bases from V and 6 bases from J, with 12 bases in between. For the CDR3, the DNA is TGCGCCAGCAGCTTGGCACCGGGTGCCGCTGAAGCTTTCTTT. Its translation: CASSLAPGAAEAFF.

CDR3 sequence: CSEQGIEAFF. Written as DNA, the CDR3 is TGCAGCGAACAGGGTATTGAGGCTTTCTTT. V is TRBV29-1 and J is TRBJ1-1; D perhaps matches TRBD1 (6 bases). CDR3 length: 10 amino acids. V shed 7 bases and J shed 11 bases, with 14 bases lying between them. Germline V gene lookup returns CDR1 SQVTM and CDR2 ANQGSEA.

The sample holds a few counts of this clone. The rearrangement links TRBV4-3 to TRBJ2-2, with 7 bases matching TRBD2. Trimming removed 1 base from V and 3 bases from J; junction bases left unmatched: 11. The CDR3 sequence is 18 residues long. CDR1 is LGHNA, CDR2 YSLEER, per germline. The CDR3 is CASSQVWDYDSYTGELFF. The CDR3 DNA follows: TGCGCCAGCAGCCAAGTTTGGGACTACGACTCATACACCGGGGAGCTGTTTTTT.

This clone came up a few times. The sample carries other DNA sequences with the same CDR3. This chain joins TRBV28 and TRBJ1-2, with 8 positions matching TRBD1. Germline CDR1 reads MDHEN; CDR2 reads SYDVKM. The CDR3 length is 14 residues. J lost 2 bases, V lost 6 bases, and 5 bases had no gene match. CDR3 in DNA: TGTGCCAGCAGCCCAGGACAGGGAAACTATGGCTACACCTTC. Its protein is CASSPGQGNYGYTF.

The chain joins TRBV30 to TRBJ2-7; maybe TRBD1 (5 bases). There are 14 residues in the CDR3. The germline V gene encodes CDR1 GTSNPN and CDR2 SVGIG (reference sequence). Trimming removed 4 bases at V and 2 bases at J, with 15 bases between. This CDR3 is CAWKGVHATYEQYF. CDR3 nucleotide sequence: TGTGCCTGGAAAGGGGTCCACGCAACCTACGAGCAGTACTTC.

This sequence joins TRBV5-1 and TRBJ1-1; 10 nucleotides agree with TRBD1. This CDR3 region has 17 residues. The V and J ends lost 4 bases and 0 bases, in that order; junction bases with no gene match: 9. The germline V gene encodes CDR1 SGHRS and CDR2 YFSETQ. The CDR3 sequence: CASSVETGGLMNTEAFF. CDR3 nucleotide sequence: TGCGCCAGCAGCGTGGAGACAGGGGGCTTGATGAACACTGAAGCTTTCTTT. Filled out from reference TRBV5-1 and TRBJ1-1, the complete variable domain reads KAGVTQTPRYLIKTRGQQVTLSCSPISGHRSVSWYQQTPGQGLQFLFEYFSETQRNKGNFPGRFSGRQFSNSRSEMNVSTLELGDSALYLCASSVETGGLMNTEAFFGQGTRLTVV.

This clone was seen many times. The gene calls are TRBV19 and TRBJ1-1; D possibly corresponds to TRBD1 (6 bases). Germline lookup yields CDR1 LNHDA and CDR2 SQIVND (reference sequence). V dropped 0 bases and J dropped 7 bases, with 9 bases sitting between them. The CDR3 totals 13 residues. The chain's CDR3 is CASSIEGAGEAFF. In DNA, the CDR3 is TGTGCCAGTAGTATAGAGGGGGCGGGTGAAGCTTTCTTT.

The rearrangement joins TRBV5-4 to TRBJ2-1; 7 bases align to TRBD2. V shed 2 bases and J 2 bases; nucleotides not matched to a gene: 10. The CDR3 is 17 residues long. Germline V lookup: CDR1 SGHNT, CDR2 YYREEE (reference sequence). This CDR3 reads CASSFGRGSGAYNEQFF. CDR3 in DNA: TGTGCCAGCAGCTTTGGCCGCGGGAGCGGGGCCTACAATGAGCAGTTCTTC. Supplemented by reference TRBV5-4 and TRBJ2-1, the full variable domain reads ETGVTQSPTHLIKTRGQQVTLRCSSQSGHNTVSWYQQALGQGPQFIFQYYREEENGRGNFPPRFSGLQFPNYSSELNVNALELDDSALYLCASSFGRGSGAYNEQFFGPGTRLTVL.

This clone was counted a few times. The rearrangement uses TRBV29-1 and TRBJ2-7, with 10 bases identical to TRBD1. This CDR3 spans 15 amino acids. Germline CDR1 is SQVTM and CDR2 is ANQGSEA. Losses at the gene ends were 1 base for V and 2 bases for J; bases not matched to a gene: 5. This chain's CDR3 is CSVEGPGQGTYEQYF. The CDR3 DNA follows: TGCAGCGTTGAAGGCCCGGGACAGGGGACCTACGAGCAGTACTTC.

The sample holds a few counts of this clone. CDR3 in amino acids: CASSQVLAESYNEQFF. The CDR3 DNA sequence: TGTGCCAGCAGCCAAGTCCTAGCGGAGTCCTACAATGAGCAGTTCTTC. The chain carries TRBV14 and TRBJ2-1; 7 bases are shared with TRBD2. After removal of 1 base from V and 1 base from J, the junction contained 4 bases not matched to a gene. The CDR3 contains 16 residues. Looked up from germline, CDR1 is SGHDN and CDR2 is FVKESK.

The genes are TRBV9 and TRBJ2-5; the D gene is possibly TRBD2 (7 bases). The CDR3 consists of 15 residues. The V end lost 4 bases, the J end lost 3 bases, and 16 bases lay between the germline ends. Germline CDR1 and CDR2: SGDLS and YYNGEE. CDR3 nucleotides: TGTGCCAGCAGCCGGAGCGGGACACGGGAAGAGACCCAGTACTTC. It is translated as CASSRSGTREETQYF.

CDR3 coding DNA: TGCGCCAGCAGTGAGCTGGACAGGGCCCACACTGAAGCTTTCTTT. Protein: CASSELDRAHTEAFF. The chain links TRBV10-1 to TRBJ1-1; 8 bases line up with TRBD1. After removal of 2 bases from V and 3 bases from J, the junction contained 5 bases not matched to a gene. CDR3 length equals 15 residues. Per germline, CDR1 WNHNN and CDR2 SYGVQD (reference sequence).

This clone was picked up a small number of times. Other DNA sequences within the sample encode an identical CDR3. The chain recombines TRBV4-2 with TRBJ2-1; 9 bases match TRBD2. Losses at the gene ends were 0 bases for V and 3 bases for J; bases not matched to a gene: 3. The CDR3 is 16 residues long. Germline V lookup: CDR1 LGHNA, CDR2 YNFKEQ. CDR3 protein: CASSQDETSGYNEQFF. The CDR3, as DNA: TGTGCCAGCAGCCAAGACGAGACTAGCGGCTACAATGAGCAGTTCTTC.

The chain links TRBV6-5 to TRBJ2-7, with D possibly being TRBD2 (5 bases). V gave up 2 bases and J gave up 2 bases, with 16 bases separating them. Germline loops: CDR1 MNHEY, CDR2 SVGAGI. This CDR3 has 16 residues. Here the CDR3 reads CASSYGAVEPPYEQYF. In DNA form, the CDR3 reads TGTGCCAGCAGTTACGGAGCGGTAGAGCCCCCCTACGAGCAGTACTTC.